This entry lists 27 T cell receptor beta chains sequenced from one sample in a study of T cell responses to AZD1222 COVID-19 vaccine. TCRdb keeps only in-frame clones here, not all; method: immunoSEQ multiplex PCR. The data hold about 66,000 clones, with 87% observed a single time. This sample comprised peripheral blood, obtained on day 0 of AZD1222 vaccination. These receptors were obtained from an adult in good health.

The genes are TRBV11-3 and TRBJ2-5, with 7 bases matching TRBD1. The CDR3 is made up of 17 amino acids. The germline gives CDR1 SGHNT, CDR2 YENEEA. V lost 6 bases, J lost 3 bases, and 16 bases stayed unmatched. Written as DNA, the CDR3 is TGTGCCAGCAGTTTCGACAGGGTTGCTACGTTGGAAGAGACCCAGTACTTC. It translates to CASSFDRVATLEETQYF.

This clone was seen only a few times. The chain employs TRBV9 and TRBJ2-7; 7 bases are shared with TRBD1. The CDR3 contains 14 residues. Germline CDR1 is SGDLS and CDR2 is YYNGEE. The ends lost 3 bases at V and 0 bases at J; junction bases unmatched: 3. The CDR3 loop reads CASSGGTVSYEQYF. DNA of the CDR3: TGTGCCAGCAGCGGAGGGACAGTCTCCTACGAGCAGTACTTC. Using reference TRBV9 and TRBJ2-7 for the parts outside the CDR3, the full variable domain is DSGVTQTPKHLITATGQRVTLRCSPRSGDLSVYWYQQSLDQGLQFLIQYYNGEERAKGNILERFSAQQFPDLHSELNLSSLELGDSALYFCASSGGTVSYEQYFGPGTRLTVT.

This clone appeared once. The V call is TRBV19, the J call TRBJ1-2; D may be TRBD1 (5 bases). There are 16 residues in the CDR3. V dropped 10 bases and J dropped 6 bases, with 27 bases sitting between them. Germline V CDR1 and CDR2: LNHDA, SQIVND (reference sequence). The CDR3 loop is CAIQETGATVRNGYTF. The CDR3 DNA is TGTGCCATACAGGAAACTGGGGCCACGGTGCGAAATGGCTACACCTTC.

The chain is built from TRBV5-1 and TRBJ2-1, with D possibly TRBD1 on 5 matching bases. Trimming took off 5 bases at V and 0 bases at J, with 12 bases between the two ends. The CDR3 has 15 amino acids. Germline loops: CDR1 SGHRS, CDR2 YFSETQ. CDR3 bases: TGCGCCAGCAGAGGAACAGGCCTCTCCTACAATGAGCAGTTCTTC. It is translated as CASRGTGLSYNEQFF. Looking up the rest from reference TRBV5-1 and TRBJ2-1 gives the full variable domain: KAGVTQTPRYLIKTRGQQVTLSCSPISGHRSVSWYQQTPGQGLQFLFEYFSETQRNKGNFPGRFSGRQFSNSRSEMNVSTLELGDSALYLCASRGTGLSYNEQFFGPGTRLTVL.

The CDR3 nucleotides read TGCGCCAGCAGCGGCGGACAGGGATGGGACAATGAGCAGTTCTTC. Translation: CASSGGQGWDNEQFF. The chain is built from TRBV4-3 and TRBJ2-1; 8 bases line up with TRBD1. The CDR3 is 15 amino acids. The germline V gene has CDR1 LGHNA and CDR2 YSLEER. Losses at the gene ends were 5 bases for V and 5 bases for J; bases not matched to a gene: 8.

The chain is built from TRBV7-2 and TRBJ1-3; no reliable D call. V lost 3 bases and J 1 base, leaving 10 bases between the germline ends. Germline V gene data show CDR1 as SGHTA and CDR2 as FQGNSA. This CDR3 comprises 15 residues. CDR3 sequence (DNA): TGTGCCAGCAGCTTTCCCCCGGGGTCTGGAAACACCATATATTTT. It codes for CASSFPPGSGNTIYF.

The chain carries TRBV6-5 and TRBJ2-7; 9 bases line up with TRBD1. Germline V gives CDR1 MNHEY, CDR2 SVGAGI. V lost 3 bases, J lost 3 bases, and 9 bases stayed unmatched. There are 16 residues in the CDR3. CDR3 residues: CASSYSLTGGFYEQYF. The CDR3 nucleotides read TGTGCCAGCAGTTATTCCCTTACAGGGGGCTTCTACGAGCAGTACTTC.

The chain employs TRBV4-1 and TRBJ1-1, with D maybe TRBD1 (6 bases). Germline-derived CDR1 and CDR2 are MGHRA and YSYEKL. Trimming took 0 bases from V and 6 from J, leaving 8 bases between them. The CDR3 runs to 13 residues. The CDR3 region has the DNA TGCGCCAGCAGCCAAGACAGGGGACCTGAAGCTTTCTTT. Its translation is CASSQDRGPEAFF.

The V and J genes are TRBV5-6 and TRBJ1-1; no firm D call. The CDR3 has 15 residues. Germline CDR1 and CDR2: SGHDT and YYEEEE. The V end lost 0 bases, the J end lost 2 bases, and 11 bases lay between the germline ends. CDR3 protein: CASSLGSFLNTEAFF. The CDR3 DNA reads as TGTGCCAGCAGCTTGGGCAGCTTCCTAAACACTGAAGCTTTCTTT.

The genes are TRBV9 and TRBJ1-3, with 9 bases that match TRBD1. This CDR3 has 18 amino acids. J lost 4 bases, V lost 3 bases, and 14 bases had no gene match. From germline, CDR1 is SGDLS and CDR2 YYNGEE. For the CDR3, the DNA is TGTGCCAGCAGCGCGAACCCCAATACAGGGGGCGACGGAAACACCATATATTTT. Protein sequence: CASSANPNTGGDGNTIYF.

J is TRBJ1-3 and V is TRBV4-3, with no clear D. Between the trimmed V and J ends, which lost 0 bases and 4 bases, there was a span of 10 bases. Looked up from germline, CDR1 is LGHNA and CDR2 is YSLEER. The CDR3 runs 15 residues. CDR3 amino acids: CASSQEAGGGNTIYF. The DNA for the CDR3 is TGCGCCAGCAGCCAAGAGGCGGGCGGGGGAAACACCATATATTTT.

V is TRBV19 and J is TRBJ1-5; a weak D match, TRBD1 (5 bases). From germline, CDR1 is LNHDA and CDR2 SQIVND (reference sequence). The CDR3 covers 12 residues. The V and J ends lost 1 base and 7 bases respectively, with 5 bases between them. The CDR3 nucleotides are TGTGCCAGTAGTATAGGGGACCAGCCCCAGCATTTT. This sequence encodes CASSIGDQPQHF. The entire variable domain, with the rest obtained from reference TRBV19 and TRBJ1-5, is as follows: DGGITQSPKYLFRKEGQNVTLSCEQNLNHDAMYWYRQDPGQGLRLIYYSQIVNDFQKGDIAEGYSVSREKKESFPLTVTSAQKNPTAFYLCASSIGDQPQHFGDGTRLSIL.

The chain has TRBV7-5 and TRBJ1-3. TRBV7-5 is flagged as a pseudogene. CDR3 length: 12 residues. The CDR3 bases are TGTGTCAGAAGCTTAGCAGGAAACACCATATATTTT. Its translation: CVRSLAGNTIYF.

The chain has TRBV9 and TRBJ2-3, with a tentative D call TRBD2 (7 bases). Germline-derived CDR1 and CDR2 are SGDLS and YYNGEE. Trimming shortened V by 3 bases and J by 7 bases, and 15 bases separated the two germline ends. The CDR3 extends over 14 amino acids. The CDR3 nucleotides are TGTGCCAGCAGCGCAGGGGAGGGCTTTTATACGCAGTATTTT. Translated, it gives CASSAGEGFYTQYF.

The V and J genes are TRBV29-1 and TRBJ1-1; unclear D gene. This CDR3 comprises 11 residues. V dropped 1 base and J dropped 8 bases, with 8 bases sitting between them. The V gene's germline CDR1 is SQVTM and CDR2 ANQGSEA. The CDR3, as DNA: TGCAGCGTTGAAGGGCGGACGGAAGCTTTCTTT. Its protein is CSVEGRTEAFF.

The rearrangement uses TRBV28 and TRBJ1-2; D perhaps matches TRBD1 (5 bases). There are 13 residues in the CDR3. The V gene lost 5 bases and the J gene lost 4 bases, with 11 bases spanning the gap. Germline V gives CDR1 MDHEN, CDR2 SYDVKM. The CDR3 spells CASSATAIYGYTF. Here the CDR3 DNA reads TGTGCCAGCAGTGCGACAGCGATCTATGGCTACACCTTC.

CDR3: CASSQERPPSTDTQYF. CDR3 nucleotides: TGCGCCAGCAGCCAAGAGAGGCCCCCAAGCACAGATACGCAGTATTTT. The V call is TRBV4-1, the J call TRBJ2-3; D is ambiguous. Trimming removed 0 bases from V and 0 bases from J, with 10 bases in between. The CDR3 covers 16 residues. The germline gives CDR1 MGHRA, CDR2 YSYEKL.

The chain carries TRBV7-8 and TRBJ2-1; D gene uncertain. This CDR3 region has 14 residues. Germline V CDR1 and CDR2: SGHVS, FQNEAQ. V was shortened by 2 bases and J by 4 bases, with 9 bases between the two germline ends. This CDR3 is CASSLKAAYNEQFF. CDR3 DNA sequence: TGTGCCAGCAGCTTAAAGGCGGCGTACAATGAGCAGTTCTTC.

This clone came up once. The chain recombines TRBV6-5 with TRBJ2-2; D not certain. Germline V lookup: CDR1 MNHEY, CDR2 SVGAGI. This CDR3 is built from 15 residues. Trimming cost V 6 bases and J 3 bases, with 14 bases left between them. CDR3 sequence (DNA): TGTGCCAGCAGCCCCCCTGGAGAGCACACCGGGGAGCTGTTTTTT. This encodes CASSPPGEHTGELFF.

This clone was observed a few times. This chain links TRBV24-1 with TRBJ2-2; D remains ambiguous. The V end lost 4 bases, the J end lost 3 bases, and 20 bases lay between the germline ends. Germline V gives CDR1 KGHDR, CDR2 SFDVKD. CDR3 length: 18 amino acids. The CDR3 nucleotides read TGTGCCACCAGTGACCCCCGCCCGGTGGGTCGCGACACCGGGGAGCTGTTTTTT. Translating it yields CATSDPRPVGRDTGELFF.

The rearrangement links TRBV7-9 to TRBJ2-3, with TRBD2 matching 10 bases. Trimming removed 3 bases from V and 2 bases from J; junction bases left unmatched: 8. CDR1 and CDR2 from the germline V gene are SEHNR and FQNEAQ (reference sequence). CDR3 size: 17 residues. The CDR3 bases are TGTGCCAGCAGCTTGCTCACTAGCGGGGCCCCCACAGATACGCAGTATTTT. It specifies CASSLLTSGAPTDTQYF.

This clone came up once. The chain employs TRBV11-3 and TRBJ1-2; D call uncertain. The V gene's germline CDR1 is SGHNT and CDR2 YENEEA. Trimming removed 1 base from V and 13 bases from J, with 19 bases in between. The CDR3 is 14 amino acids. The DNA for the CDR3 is TGTGCCAGCAGCTTAGTCCAGAGGTTCGGGGTAATCACCTTC. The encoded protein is CASSLVQRFGVITF.

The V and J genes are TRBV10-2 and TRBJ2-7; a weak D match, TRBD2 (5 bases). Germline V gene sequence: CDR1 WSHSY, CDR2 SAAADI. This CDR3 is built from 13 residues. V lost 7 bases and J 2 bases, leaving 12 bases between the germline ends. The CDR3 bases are TGCGCCAGCACACCTAACGGGGCCTACGAGCAGTACTTC. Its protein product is CASTPNGAYEQYF.

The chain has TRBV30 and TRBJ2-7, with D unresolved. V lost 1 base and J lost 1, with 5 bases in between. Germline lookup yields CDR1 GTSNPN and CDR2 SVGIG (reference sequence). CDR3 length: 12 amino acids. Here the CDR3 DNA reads TGTGCCTGGAGTGGGGGATCCTACGAGCAGTACTTC. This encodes CAWSGGSYEQYF.

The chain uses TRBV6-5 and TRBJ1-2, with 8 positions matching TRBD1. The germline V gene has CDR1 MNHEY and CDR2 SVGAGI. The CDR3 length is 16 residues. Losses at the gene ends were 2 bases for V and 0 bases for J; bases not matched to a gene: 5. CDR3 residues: CASSYGTGLTNYGYTF. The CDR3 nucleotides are TGTGCCAGCAGTTACGGGACAGGCCTGACTAACTATGGCTACACCTTC.

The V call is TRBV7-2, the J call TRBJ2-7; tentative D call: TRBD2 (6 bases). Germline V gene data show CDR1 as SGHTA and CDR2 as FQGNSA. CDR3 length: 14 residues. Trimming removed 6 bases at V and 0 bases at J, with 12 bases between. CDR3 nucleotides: TGTGCCAGCAGGCGGGACTCACACTCCTACGAGCAGTACTTC. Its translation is CASRRDSHSYEQYF. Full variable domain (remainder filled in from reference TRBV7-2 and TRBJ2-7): GAGVSQSPSNKVTEKGKDVELRCDPISGHTALYWYRQSLGQGLEFLIYFQGNSAPDKSGLPSDRFSAERTGGSVSTLTIQRTQQEDSAVYLCASRRDSHSYEQYFGPGTRLTVT.

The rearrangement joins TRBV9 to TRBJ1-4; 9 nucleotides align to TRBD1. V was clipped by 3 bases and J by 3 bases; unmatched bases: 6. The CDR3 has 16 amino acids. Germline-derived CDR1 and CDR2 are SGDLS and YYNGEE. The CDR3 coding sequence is TGTGCCAGCAGCGCAGAGGGACAGGGTCCTAATGAAAAACTGTTTTTT. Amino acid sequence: CASSAEGQGPNEKLFF. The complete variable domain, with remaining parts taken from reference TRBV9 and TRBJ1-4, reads DSGVTQTPKHLITATGQRVTLRCSPRSGDLSVYWYQQSLDQGLQFLIQYYNGEERAKGNILERFSAQQFPDLHSELNLSSLELGDSALYFCASSAEGQGPNEKLFFGSGTQLSVL.